This T cell receptor (beta chain) came from a study of blood T cell repertoires in COVID-19. Background on the study: The cDNA or gDNA used as material had been derived from T cells, B-cell-depleted T cells, or PBMCs.

Clinical history as reported by participants underpinned cohort assignment. Recovery among Cohort 3 donors was established by two negative PCRs, clearance, or symptom resolution. Assay used: immunoSEQ multiplex PCR; TCRdb lists only in-frame clones, some missing. Here the sample spans 180,000 or so clones, over 75% being singletons. With 4 bases clipped from V and 3 bases from J, the junction kept 6 bases outside the gene matches. The germline V gene encodes CDR1 KGHDR and CDR2 SFDVKD. CDR3 length equals 16 residues. The specimen was PBMCs or T cells enriched from blood (not recorded which). The clonotype comes from a man aged 50-60 years who had recovered from COVID-19. This chain uses TRBV24-1 with TRBJ1-3; 9 nucleotides line up with TRBD1. The DNA for the CDR3 is TGTGCCACCAGTGACCCCGACAGGGGGATTGGAAACACCATATATTTT. Its translation: CATSDPDRGIGNTIYF.